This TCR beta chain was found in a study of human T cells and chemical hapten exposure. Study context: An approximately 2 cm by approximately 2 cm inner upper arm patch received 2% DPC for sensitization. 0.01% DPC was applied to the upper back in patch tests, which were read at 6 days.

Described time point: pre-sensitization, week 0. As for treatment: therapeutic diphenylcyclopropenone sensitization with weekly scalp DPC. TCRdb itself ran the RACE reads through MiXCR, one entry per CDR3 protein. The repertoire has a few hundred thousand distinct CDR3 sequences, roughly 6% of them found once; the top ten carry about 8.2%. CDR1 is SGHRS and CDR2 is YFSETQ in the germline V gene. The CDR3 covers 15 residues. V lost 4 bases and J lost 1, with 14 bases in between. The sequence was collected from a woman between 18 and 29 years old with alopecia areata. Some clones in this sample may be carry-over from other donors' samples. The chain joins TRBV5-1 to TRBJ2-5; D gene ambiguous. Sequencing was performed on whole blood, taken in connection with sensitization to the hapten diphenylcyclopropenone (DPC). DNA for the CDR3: TGCGCCAGCAGCGTTAACCCCAAATCCCAAGAGACCCAGTACTTC. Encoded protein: CASSVNPKSQETQYF.